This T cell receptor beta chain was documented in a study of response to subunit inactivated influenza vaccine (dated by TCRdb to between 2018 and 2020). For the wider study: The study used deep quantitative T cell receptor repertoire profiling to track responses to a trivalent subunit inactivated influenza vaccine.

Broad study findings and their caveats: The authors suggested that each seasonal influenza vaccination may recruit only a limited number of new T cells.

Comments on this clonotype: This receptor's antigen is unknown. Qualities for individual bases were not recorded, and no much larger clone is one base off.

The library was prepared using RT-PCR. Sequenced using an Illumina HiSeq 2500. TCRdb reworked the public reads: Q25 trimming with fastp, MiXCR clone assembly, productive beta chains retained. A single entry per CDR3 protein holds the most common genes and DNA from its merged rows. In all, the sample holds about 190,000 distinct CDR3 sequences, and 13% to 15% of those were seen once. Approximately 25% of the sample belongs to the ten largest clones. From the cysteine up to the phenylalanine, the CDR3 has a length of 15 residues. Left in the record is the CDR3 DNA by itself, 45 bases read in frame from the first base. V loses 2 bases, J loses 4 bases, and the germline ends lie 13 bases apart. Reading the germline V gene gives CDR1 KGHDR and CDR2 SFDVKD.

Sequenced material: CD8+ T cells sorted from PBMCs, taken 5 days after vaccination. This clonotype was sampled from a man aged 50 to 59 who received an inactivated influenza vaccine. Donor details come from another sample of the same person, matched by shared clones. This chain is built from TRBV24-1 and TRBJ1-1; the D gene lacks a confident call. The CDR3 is CATSDSDLGPTEAFF. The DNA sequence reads TGTGCCACCAGTGATTCCGATCTAGGCCCCACTGAAGCTTTCTTT.